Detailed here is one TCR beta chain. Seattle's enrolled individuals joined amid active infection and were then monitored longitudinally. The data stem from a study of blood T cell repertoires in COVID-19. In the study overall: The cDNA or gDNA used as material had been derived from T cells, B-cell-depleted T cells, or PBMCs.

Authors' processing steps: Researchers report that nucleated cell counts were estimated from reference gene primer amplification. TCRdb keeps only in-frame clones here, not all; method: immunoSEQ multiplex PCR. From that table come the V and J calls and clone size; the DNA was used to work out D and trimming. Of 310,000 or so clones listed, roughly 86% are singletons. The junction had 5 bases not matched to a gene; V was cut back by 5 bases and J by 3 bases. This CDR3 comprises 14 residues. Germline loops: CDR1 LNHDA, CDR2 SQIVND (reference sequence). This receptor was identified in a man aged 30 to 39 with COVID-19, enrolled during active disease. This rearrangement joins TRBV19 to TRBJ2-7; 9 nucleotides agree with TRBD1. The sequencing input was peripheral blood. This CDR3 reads CASSPGTGLYEQYF. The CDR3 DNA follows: TGTGCCAGTAGTCCCGGGACAGGGCTCTACGAGCAGTACTTC.